Below, 9 T cell receptor beta chains from the same sample are listed, as sequenced in a study of identifying expanded T cells in peripheral blood. This table comes from immunoSEQ multiplex PCR, and its TCRdb copy is limited to in-frame clones, with some not included. The data contain about 85,000 clones, 85% to 90% of them singletons. The sequencing sample was made of blood. These receptors were collected from a person aged 18-70 years in good health.

The chain combines TRBV27 with TRBJ2-3; 8 bases match TRBD2. CDR1 is MNHEY and CDR2 is SMNVEV in the germline V gene (reference sequence). The CDR3 has 16 amino acids. Germline trimming cut 2 bases from V and 2 bases from J; bases unmatched to any gene: 6. CDR3 coding DNA: TGTGCCAGCAGTTTAGGTTACGGGGGGGCCACAGATACGCAGTATTTT. Translation gives CASSLGYGGATDTQYF.

CDR3 sequence reads: CSVATNLYGYTF. The CDR3 nucleotides are TGCAGCGTTGCCACGAACCTCTATGGCTACACCTTC. V is TRBV29-1 and J is TRBJ1-2, with D unclear. The CDR3 is made up of 12 amino acids. The germline gives CDR1 SQVTM, CDR2 ANQGSEA. With 4 bases removed from V and 4 bases from J, the gap between germline ends came to 10 bases.

This rearrangement joins TRBV14 to TRBJ2-2; 10 nucleotides agree with TRBD1. The germline V gene has CDR1 SGHDN and CDR2 FVKESK. J gave up 5 bases and V 2 bases, and 11 bases lay outside the gene matches. CDR3 length: 18 amino acids. The CDR3 coding sequence is TGTGCCAGCAGCCAATCGTTTAGGACAGGGGGTCAAACCGGGGAGCTGTTTTTT. Its protein product is CASSQSFRTGGQTGELFF.

In its sample, this clone was seen once. The chain recombines TRBV19 with TRBJ2-2; 7 bases match TRBD2. There are 18 residues in the CDR3. Germline CDR1 reads LNHDA; CDR2 reads SQIVND (reference sequence). V lost 3 bases to trimming and J lost 0 bases; unmatched junction nucleotides: 10. CDR3 loop: CASSILPGRGSNTGELFF. The CDR3 DNA sequence: TGTGCCAGTAGTATTCTCCCTGGGAGGGGATCGAACACCGGGGAGCTGTTTTTT. Full variable domain (remainder filled in from reference TRBV19 and TRBJ2-2): DGGITQSPKYLFRKEGQNVTLSCEQNLNHDAMYWYRQDPGQGLRLIYYSQIVNDFQKGDIAEGYSVSREKKESFPLTVTSAQKNPTAFYLCASSILPGRGSNTGELFFGEGSRLTVL.

The chain carries TRBV6-5 and TRBJ2-1; TRBD2 is a possible D gene (6 bases). Trimming stripped 8 bases from V and 4 bases from J, with 12 bases between. Germline V CDR1 and CDR2: MNHEY, SVGAGI. The CDR3 is 13 residues long. CDR3 protein: CASGLTPYNEQFF. CDR3 coding DNA: TGTGCCAGCGGACTAACCCCTTACAATGAGCAGTTCTTC.

The CDR3 reads CASSLTRQINYGYTF. The CDR3 bases are TGTGCCAGCAGCTTAACAAGACAGATTAACTATGGCTACACCTTC. J is TRBJ1-2 and V is TRBV5-4; tentatively, D is TRBD1 (5 bases). Trimming pared 2 bases from V and 1 base from J, leaving 12 bases between. The CDR3 consists of 15 residues. Germline-derived CDR1 and CDR2 are SGHNT and YYREEE (reference sequence).

The rearrangement links TRBV28 to TRBJ2-1, with D perhaps matching TRBD2 (5 bases). V lost 7 bases to trimming and J lost 7 bases, with 14 bases between them. The CDR3 has 13 amino acids. Germline lookup yields CDR1 MDHEN and CDR2 SYDVKM. This CDR3 reads CASIRGFGNEQFF. The CDR3 DNA follows: TGTGCCAGCATACGGGGTTTCGGAAATGAGCAGTTCTTC.

In its sample, this clone was seen once. The J gene is TRBJ2-5, the V gene TRBV5-1, with TRBD1 matching 7 bases. V lost 3 bases and J lost 5; bases outside the gene matches: 19. The CDR3 sequence is 18 residues long. The germline V gene encodes CDR1 SGHRS and CDR2 YFSETQ. Here the CDR3 reads CASSSQNRYRGSPETQYF. CDR3 DNA sequence: TGCGCCAGCAGCTCCCAGAATCGCTACAGGGGAAGTCCGGAGACCCAGTACTTC. The variable domain in full, completed from reference TRBV5-1 and TRBJ2-5, reads KAGVTQTPRYLIKTRGQQVTLSCSPISGHRSVSWYQQTPGQGLQFLFEYFSETQRNKGNFPGRFSGRQFSNSRSEMNVSTLELGDSALYLCASSSQNRYRGSPETQYFGPGTRLLVL.

This clone was observed once. This chain links TRBV5-1 with TRBJ1-4; 7 positions match TRBD1. The CDR3 contains 15 residues. V lost 1 base and J lost 7; bases outside the gene matches: 7. Per the germline V gene, CDR1 is SGHRS and CDR2 is YFSETQ. CDR3 protein: CASSLTGARGEKLFF. The CDR3 DNA sequence: TGCGCCAGCAGCTTGACAGGGGCGCGGGGTGAAAAACTGTTTTTT. Full variable domain (remainder filled in from reference TRBV5-1 and TRBJ1-4): KAGVTQTPRYLIKTRGQQVTLSCSPISGHRSVSWYQQTPGQGLQFLFEYFSETQRNKGNFPGRFSGRQFSNSRSEMNVSTLELGDSALYLCASSLTGARGEKLFFGSGTQLSVL.